This TCR beta chain was found in a study of T cell responses to AZD1222 COVID-19 vaccine. Study-wide results and caveats: With two AZD1222 doses given, Spike-specific TCR breadth and depth both rose. The study found vaccine-associated CD4 TCRs spanning spike, dominant at 160-218 and 743-854. Donors were chiefly white British, with a greater number of females, and clonal diversity was perhaps underestimated.

Repertoires were generated with immunoSEQ multiplex PCR, while TCRdb's copy carries only in-frame clones and drops some. This sample has under 100,000 clones, with approximately 90% found just once. As for this clone: Its antigen remains unknown.

The sample was peripheral blood, taken on day 0 of AZD1222 vaccination. The clonotype originates from an adult in good health.

The CDR3 here is CASSPRTGPRSTDTQYF. In DNA form, the CDR3 reads TGTGCCAGCAGCCCGCGAACCGGGCCCCGAAGCACAGATACGCAGTATTTT. The chain joins TRBV7-9 to TRBJ2-3; D ambiguous. V lost 5 bases and J lost 0, with 18 bases in between. Per germline, CDR1 SEHNR and CDR2 FQNEAQ (reference sequence). CDR3 size: 17 residues.